The present T cell receptor (beta chain) was sequenced within a study of blood T cell repertoires in COVID-19. Overall study: Researchers got acute and convalescent COVID-19 samples from the United States, Italy and Spain. Nucleic acid was either cDNA or gDNA, and it came from T cells, B-cell-depleted T cells, or PBMCs.

Participants were placed into cohorts based on the clinical history they reported. Two negative PCRs, clearance, or symptom resolution were required of recovered Cohort 3 donors. Repertoires were generated with immunoSEQ multiplex PCR, while TCRdb's copy carries only in-frame clones and drops some. The sample contains a few hundred thousand clones, roughly 84% of which appear only once. The material sequenced was PBMCs or T cells enriched from blood (not recorded which). The receptor was derived from a middle-aged man who had recovered from COVID-19.

The CDR3 DNA sequence: TGTGCCAGCAGTGAATTATCAGAGACCCAGTACTTC. The encoded protein is CASSELSETQYF. This sequence joins TRBV25-1 and TRBJ2-5; unclear D gene. Per the germline V gene, CDR1 is MGHDK and CDR2 is SYGVNS. V was cut by 1 base and J by 4 bases, with 4 bases left in between. The CDR3 contains 12 residues.